The rows below give T cell receptor beta chains drawn from one sample of a study of control samples from healthy donors and cancer patients. Measured with immunoSEQ multiplex PCR; TCRdb has only the in-frame clones, and not every one. The sample includes more than 100,000 clones, about 89% seen only once; the top ten take almost 8%. Input material: blood. The receptors were gathered from a woman aged 18-29 years in good health. CDR3s include the opening cysteine and the closing phenylalanine or tryptophan. A D gene is named only where the DNA matches it firmly. Rows may omit the clone size; those that give it use once, few, many or a size class.

D gene	clone size	J gene	V gene	CDR3 DNA	CDR3 protein
-	-	TRBJ2-7	TRBV11-2	TGTGCCAGCAGCCCTGGACGCCTCTACGAGCAGTACTTC	CASSPGRLYEQYF
-	-	TRBJ2-2	TRBV7-2	TGTGCCAGCAGCCCTCCCCCGAACACGAACACCGGGGAGCTGTTTTTT	CASSPPPNTNTGELFF
TRBD1	-	TRBJ2-1	TRBV10-2	TGCGCCAGCCTACGCAGGACAGGGTGTCGTCTGAACTACAATGAGCAGTTCTTC	CASLRRTGCRLNYNEQFF
TRBD2	-	TRBJ2-7	TRBV10-3	TGTGCCATCAGTGAGAGCGGGGTAGGCGAGCAGTACTTC	CAISESGVGEQYF
-	-	TRBJ2-5	TRBV9	TGTGCCAGCAGCGTAGGCAGTTCTGTTGAGACCCAGTACTTC	CASSVGSSVETQYF
-	-	TRBJ2-5	TRBV20-1	TGCAGTGCTAGATATCGAGAGACCCAGTACTTC	CSARYRETQYF
TRBD2	-	TRBJ2-3	TRBV19	TGTGCCAGTAGTCCGCGGGAGTCAGATACGCAGTATTTT	CASSPRESDTQYF
TRBD1	-	TRBJ2-7	TRBV18	TGTGCCAGCTCACCCGCGGGACAGGGGTTCACCCCCCACGAGCAGTACTTC	CASSPAGQGFTPHEQYF
-	-	TRBJ1-5	TRBV6-4	TGTGCCAGCAGTGAAGTCGGAGGGCAAGGACTTCAGCCCCAGCATTTT	CASSEVGGQGLQPQHF
-	-	TRBJ2-1	TRBV19	TGTGCCATCATATCCCTCATAGGACAGTACAATGAGCAGTTCTTC	CAIISLIGQYNEQFF
TRBD2	-	TRBJ2-7	TRBV7-6	TGTGCCAGCAGCTTAGCGGGACTAGCGGGGGACGAGCAGTACTTC	CASSLAGLAGDEQYF
-	-	TRBJ1-1	TRBV7-8	TGTGCCAGCAGCTTAGTAGGGGGAAACACTGAAGCTTTCTTT	CASSLVGGNTEAFF
-	-	TRBJ2-5	TRBV7-9	TGTGCCAGCACCCTGGGGAGCCCGCAAGAGACCCAGTACTTC	CASTLGSPQETQYF
-	-	TRBJ2-7	TRBV4-2	TGTGCCAGCAGCCACAACCGGGGCTACCCGACCTACGAGCAGTACTTC	CASSHNRGYPTYEQYF
-	few	TRBJ1-1	TRBV3-1/TRBV3-2	TGTGCCAGCAGCCAAGATTTAGGGGCCTTGGTGGAAGCTTTCTTT	CASSQDLGALVEAFF
-	-	TRBJ1-2	TRBV25-1	TGTGCCAGCAGTGCCCCGGGTCAGGATGGCTACACCTTC	CASSAPGQDGYTF
-	many	TRBJ1-2	TRBV12-3/TRBV12-4	TGTGCCAGCAGTTTAGCGGGATCTGGCTACACCTTC	CASSLAGSGYTF
-	-	TRBJ1-3	TRBV30	TGTGCCTGGAGTGTAGGGACTCCTGGAAACACCATATATTTT	CAWSVGTPGNTIYF
-	-	TRBJ2-5	TRBV2	TGTGCCAGCAGTGATAGGGGGTACCAAGAGACCCAGTACTTC	CASSDRGYQETQYF
-	-	TRBJ2-5	TRBV4-3	TGCGCCAGCAGCCAAGGGGTGGGGCAACAGGGTCCCGGCTACCAAGAGACCCAGTACTTC	CASSQGVGQQGPGYQETQYF
TRBD1	-	TRBJ1-1	TRBV6-5	TGTGCCAGCAGGGGACAGTCAATGAACACTGAAGCTTTCTTT	CASRGQSMNTEAFF
TRBD2	-	TRBJ2-5	TRBV2	TGTGCCAGCAAAGAACTAGCGTACCAAGAGACCCAGTACTTC	CASKELAYQETQYF
-	-	TRBJ1-4	TRBV12-3/TRBV12-4	TGTGCCAGCAGGCACTTTAATGAAAAACTGTTTTTT	CASRHFNEKLFF
-	once	TRBJ2-5	TRBV10-2	TGCGCCTGCAGCCTTACAGGGTTCCAAGAGACCCAGTACTTC	CACSLTGFQETQYF
-	-	TRBJ2-7	TRBV19	TGTGCCAGTAGTATAGGGAAGACCGGGCGGAGGATTAATTCCTACGAGCAGTACTTC	CASSIGKTGRRINSYEQYF
TRBD2	-	TRBJ2-5	TRBV7-9	TGTGCCAGCAGCCGATGGGAGGGGTGGTCCCCAAAAGAGACCCAGTACTTC	CASSRWEGWSPKETQYF
TRBD2	-	TRBJ2-3	TRBV9	TGTGCCAGCAGCCCAGGGACTACACCGACAGATACGCAGTATTTT	CASSPGTTPTDTQYF
-	-	TRBJ1-2	TRBV28	TGTGCCAGCAGTTCGCGGTTAACCCGCGGCTACACCTTC	CASSSRLTRGYTF
-	-	TRBJ1-3	TRBV5-1	TGCGCCAGCAGCTTGGGGGGACCCGGGACAAACTCTGGAAACACCATATATTTT	CASSLGGPGTNSGNTIYF
TRBD1	-	TRBJ2-7	TRBV14	TGTGCCAGCAGCCAAGATCGGAACCGGGACAGGGGGCACGAGCAGTACTTC	CASSQDRNRDRGHEQYF
-	-	TRBJ2-7	TRBV3-1/TRBV3-2	TGTGCCAGCGGGCGACAGAGCTCCTACGAGCAGTACTTC	CASGRQSSYEQYF
TRBD2	-	TRBJ2-5	TRBV9	TGTGCCAGCAGCGCCCTGACGGGGGGGCCGTCAGAGACCCAGTACTTC	CASSALTGGPSETQYF
-	-	TRBJ1-3	TRBV10-2	TGCGCCAGCAGTGGGGGGGGCTCTGGAAACACCATATATTTT	CASSGGGSGNTIYF
-	-	TRBJ1-1	TRBV30	TGTGCCTGGAGTCCTGGTTCCCCGGGCCTGGAGAACACTGAAGCTTTCTTT	CAWSPGSPGLENTEAFF
-	-	TRBJ2-1	TRBV21-1	TGTGCCAGCAGCAAAGATCTCTGGGGCTGGCTCAATGAGCAGTTCTTC	CASSKDLWGWLNEQFF
TRBD1	-	TRBJ2-5	TRBV5-4	TGTGCCAGCAGCTTGGGCAGGGGGTTCCAAGAGACCCAGTACTTC	CASSLGRGFQETQYF
-	once	TRBJ1-2	TRBV2	TGTGCCAGCAGCCGACAAACATATGGCTACACCTTC	CASSRQTYGYTF
-	few	TRBJ1-1	TRBV10-1	TGCGCCAGCAAATACCGGGACATGAACACTGAAGCTTTCTTT	CASKYRDMNTEAFF
TRBD1	-	TRBJ1-2	TRBV30	TGTGCCTGGAGAGCCTTCGGGACAGGGAGAGGCTACACCTTC	CAWRAFGTGRGYTF
TRBD2	once	TRBJ2-1	TRBV27	TGTGCCAGCAGTTTAGGGACTAGCGGATACAATGAGCAGTTCTTC	CASSLGTSGYNEQFF
TRBD1	-	TRBJ1-1	TRBV10-3	TGTGCCATTCGACAGGGGGCCCTAAATTTCACTGAAGCTTTCTTT	CAIRQGALNFTEAFF
TRBD2	-	TRBJ2-4	TRBV19	TGTGCCAGTAGTAAGACTAGCGGGAGGATAAACATTCAGTACTTC	CASSKTSGRINIQYF
-	-	TRBJ1-5	TRBV24-1	TGTGCCACCAGTGATCCCGGACAGAATCAGCCCCAGCATTTT	CATSDPGQNQPQHF
-	-	TRBJ1-3	TRBV7-2	TGTGCCAGCAGCTTAGTTTTCAGCTCTGGAAACACCATATATTTT	CASSLVFSSGNTIYF
-	-	TRBJ1-2	TRBV19	TGTGCCAGTAGTATTCTGGGGCAATCAAACTATGGCTACACCTTC	CASSILGQSNYGYTF
TRBD2	-	TRBJ2-2	TRBV30	TGTGCCTGGAGTTATTTCCGACTCGCGGGGGAAACCGGGGAGCTGTTTTTT	CAWSYFRLAGETGELFF
-	-	TRBJ1-4	TRBV13	TGTGCCAGCAGCCTACGGGACATCCGGGAAAAACTGTTTTTT	CASSLRDIREKLFF
TRBD1	-	TRBJ2-2	TRBV13	TGTGCCAGCAGCCCCAGGGGAGACAGGGGGAACACCGGGGAGCTGTTTTTT	CASSPRGDRGNTGELFF
-	-	TRBJ2-3	TRBV28	TGTGCCAGCGCAGGGCACCGACTCAAGTCTCATAGCACAGATACGCAGTATTTT	CASAGHRLKSHSTDTQYF
-	-	TRBJ1-5	TRBV28	TGTGCCAGCAGTTTTGTATTCCAGGGGAAACAGCCCCAGCATTTT	CASSFVFQGKQPQHF
-	-	TRBJ1-5	TRBV19	TGTGCCAGTAGTAGACGCGGTGGGTTGGAGAACAGCAATCAGCCCCAGCATTTT	CASSRRGGLENSNQPQHF
-	-	TRBJ1-1	TRBV20-1	TGCAGTGCTAGTTTTCGGACACCTACTGAAGCTTTCTTT	CSASFRTPTEAFF
TRBD1	-	TRBJ1-2	TRBV30	TGTGCCTGGAGTCGATGGGACAGGTCCTTCTATGGCTACACCTTC	CAWSRWDRSFYGYTF
-	-	TRBJ1-1	TRBV29-1	TGCAGCCTTATGAGATTGGAGGGTGAAGCTTTCTTT	CSLMRLEGEAFF
TRBD2	-	TRBJ2-1	TRBV10-3	TGTGCCATCAGTGGGACTAGCGGGAGGGCTTTCAATGAGCAGTTCTTC	CAISGTSGRAFNEQFF